The clone carrying this T cell receptor (beta chain) has more than one count but fewer than ten. The source of the sample is a study of T cells after posttransplantation cyclophosphamide. The repertoire was sequenced with immunoSEQ multiplex PCR; TCRdb's copy has only in-frame clones and lacks some. The repertoire yields under 45,000 clones, none seen only once; the top ten contain more than 4.5%. Material: PBMCs. The sequence derives from a woman in her forties or fifties in good health and a related stem cell transplant donor.

For the CDR3, the DNA is TGTGCCAGCAGCTTAGCCCCACAGGGGAACACCGGGGAGCTGTTTTTT. Protein: CASSLAPQGNTGELFF. J is TRBJ2-2 and V is TRBV7-2; D may be TRBD1 (6 bases). Germline-derived CDR1 and CDR2 are SGHTA and FQGNSA. This CDR3 spans 16 amino acids. Trimming cost V 0 bases and J 1 base, with 9 bases left between them.